This TCR beta chain came from a study of T cell changes during pregnancy in multiple sclerosis. The CDR3 spans 17 residues. Trimming cost V 8 bases and J 10 bases; bases outside gene matches: 18. From germline, CDR1 is MDHEN and CDR2 SYDVKM. This table comes from immunoSEQ multiplex PCR, and its TCRdb copy is limited to in-frame clones, with some not included. The table shows about 110,000 clones, with 85% to 95% occurring only once. This specimen consisted of peripheral blood, obtained after pregnancy. The receptor was isolated from a female donor with multiple sclerosis, enrolled in a pregnancy study. This chain uses TRBV28 with TRBJ2-3, with 13 bases aligning to TRBD2. For the CDR3, the DNA is TGTGCCAGCCGAACTAGCGGGGGGGCCCTCTTAAGAAGTGCGCAGTATTTT. Its translation is CASRTSGGALLRSAQYF.